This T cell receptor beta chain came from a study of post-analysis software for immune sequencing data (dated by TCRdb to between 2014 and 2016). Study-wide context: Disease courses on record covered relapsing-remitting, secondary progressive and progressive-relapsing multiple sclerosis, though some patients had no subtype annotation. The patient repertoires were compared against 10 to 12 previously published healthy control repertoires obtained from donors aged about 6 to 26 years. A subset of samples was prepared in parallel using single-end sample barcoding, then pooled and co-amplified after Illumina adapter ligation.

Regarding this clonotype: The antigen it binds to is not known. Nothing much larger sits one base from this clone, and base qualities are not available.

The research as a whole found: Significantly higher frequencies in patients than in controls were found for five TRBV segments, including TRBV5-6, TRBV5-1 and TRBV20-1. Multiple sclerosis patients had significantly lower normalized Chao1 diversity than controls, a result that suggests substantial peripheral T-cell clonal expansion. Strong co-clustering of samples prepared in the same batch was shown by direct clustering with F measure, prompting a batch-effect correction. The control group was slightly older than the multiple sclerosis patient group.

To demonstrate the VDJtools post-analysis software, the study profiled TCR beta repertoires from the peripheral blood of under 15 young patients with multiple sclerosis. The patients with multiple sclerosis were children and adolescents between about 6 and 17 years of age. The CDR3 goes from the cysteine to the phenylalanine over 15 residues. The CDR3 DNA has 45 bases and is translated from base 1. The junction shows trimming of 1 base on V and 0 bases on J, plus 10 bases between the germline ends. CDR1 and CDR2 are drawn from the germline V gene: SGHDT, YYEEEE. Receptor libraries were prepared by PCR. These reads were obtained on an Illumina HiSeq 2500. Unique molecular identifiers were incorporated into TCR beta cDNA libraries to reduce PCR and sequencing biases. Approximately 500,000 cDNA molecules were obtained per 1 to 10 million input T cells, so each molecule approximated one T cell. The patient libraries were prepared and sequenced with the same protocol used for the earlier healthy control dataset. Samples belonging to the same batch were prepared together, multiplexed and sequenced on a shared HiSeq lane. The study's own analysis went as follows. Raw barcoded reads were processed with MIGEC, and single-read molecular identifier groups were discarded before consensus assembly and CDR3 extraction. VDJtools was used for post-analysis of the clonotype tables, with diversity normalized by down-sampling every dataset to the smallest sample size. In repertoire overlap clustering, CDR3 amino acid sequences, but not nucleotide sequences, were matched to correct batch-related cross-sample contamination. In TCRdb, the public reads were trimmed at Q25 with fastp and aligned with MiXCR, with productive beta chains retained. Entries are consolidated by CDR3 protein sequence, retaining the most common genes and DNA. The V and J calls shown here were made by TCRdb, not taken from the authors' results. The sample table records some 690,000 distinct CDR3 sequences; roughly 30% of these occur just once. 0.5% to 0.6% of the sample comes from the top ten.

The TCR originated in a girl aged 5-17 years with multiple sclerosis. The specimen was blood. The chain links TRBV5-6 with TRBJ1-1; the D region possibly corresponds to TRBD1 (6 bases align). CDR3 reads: CASSLTGHMNTEAFF. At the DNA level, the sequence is TGTGCCAGCAGCTTGACGGGACACATGAACACTGAAGCTTTCTTT. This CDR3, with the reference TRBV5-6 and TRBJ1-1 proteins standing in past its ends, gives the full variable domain DAGVTQSPTHLIKTRGQQVTLRCSPKSGHDTVSWYQQALGQGPQFIFQYYEEEERQRGNFPDRFSGHQFPNYSSELNVNALLLGDSALYLCASSLTGHMNTEAFFGQGTRLTVV.